This passage covers 2 T cell receptor beta chains from one sample sequenced in a study of T cells in Graves' hyperthyroidism and ophthalmopathy. Authors of the study amplified TCR beta CDR3 regions from RNA transcripts. An initial round of RT-PCR targeting the TCR CDR3 relied on the HTBI primer set. TCRdb processed the multiplex PCR reads anew with MiXCR; each CDR3 protein has one entry. This repertoire shows 240,000 or so distinct CDR3 sequences, about 17% found once; its top ten account for 28%. Material: blood. These receptors came from a woman between 18 and 29 years old with Graves' ophthalmopathy.

This clonotype occurred many times. This rearrangement joins TRBV7-9 to TRBJ2-1; 11 bases line up with TRBD2. J lost 7 bases, V lost 3 bases, and 11 bases had no gene match. The CDR3 is 17 amino acids. Germline CDR1 SEHNR, CDR2 FQNEAQ (reference sequence). The CDR3 DNA follows: TGTGCCAGCAGCTTCAGACAGCTAGCGGGAGGTGTGAATGAGCAGTTCTTC. It yields the protein CASSFRQLAGGVNEQFF.

This clonotype was seen only a few times. This rearrangement joins TRBV7-8 to TRBJ1-3; possibly TRBD1 for D (6 bases). This CDR3 region has 16 residues. Germline assignment: CDR1 SGHVS and CDR2 FQNEAQ. The V end lost 3 bases, the J end lost 2 bases, and 14 bases lay between the germline ends. CDR3 nucleotides: TGTGCCAGCAGCTTTCGGTTTCGGGGGCCTGGAAACACCATATATTTT. Its protein product is CASSFRFRGPGNTIYF.